This T cell receptor beta chain is from a study of cytomegalovirus exposure and HLA in healthy donors (TCRdb year 2017). Describing the broader study: An earlier analysis of some 600 of the donors reported approximately 280 Gb of sequence data and 117 million unique TCR beta sequences obtained from some 200 million T cells. An early release that covered several hundred HLA-typed donors contained approximately 300 gigabases of sequencing data and approximately 85 million unique TCR sequences. Of the roughly 410 genotyped donors, 81% were placed in the genetic ancestry cluster associated with self-reported Caucasian donors. The aim of the study was to test whether cataloging public T cell receptors could identify signatures of past pathogen exposure. The study profiled the T cell repertoires of 550 to 700 subjects by immunosequencing and related them to cytomegalovirus serostatus. A separate validation cohort of about 110 different subjects was used in addition to the 666-subject first cohort. The study combined high-throughput TCR immunosequencing, statistical association of individual TCRs with disease status, and machine learning to predict cytomegalovirus infection status. A later analysis re-examined previously published TCR beta repertoires from about 700 donors and added high-resolution HLA genotyping to investigate patterns of TCR occurrence. In the later analysis, no new phenotypic data were used to find candidate immune exposures; instead, reliance was placed on TCR beta sequences and their occurrence across donors. An earlier analysis of roughly 580 of the donors used high-throughput TCR beta sequencing to judge whether each TCR beta V gene segment behaved as functional or pseudogenic. Alongside the repertoire data, information on donor age, sex, ethnicity and CMV serostatus was compiled. Genome-wide SNP genotypes for about 65% of the roughly 700 donors were used in a later genetic analysis, which treated that subset as a discovery cohort. Every repertoire in the discovery cohort had been generated on one and the same sequencing platform. HLA typing included class I and class II loci at four-digit resolution. The number of donors typed differed by locus, with roughly 620-640 for A, B, C, DRB1 and DQB1, roughly 520 for DQA1, over 600 for DPA1, and some 440 for DPB1. A handful of DR-DQ haplotypes were treated as single units for association and clustering because of strong linkage in the cohort. Across approximately 420 genotyped donors of the cohort, an average of approximately 240,000 unique TCR beta nucleotide sequences per donor were sequenced, and roughly a sixth of those sequences were non-productive.

The cohort comprised some 700 healthy bone marrow donors. Cohort members were all nominally healthy when sampled, although unrecorded immune exposures were likely present. The donor tested CMV seropositive and was one of the 289 seropositive cohort members. Every donor gave a peripheral blood sample, and the peripheral blood mononuclear cells from that sample were used for TCR beta sequencing. The Qiagen DNeasy Blood Extraction Kit was used to extract genomic DNA from the blood cell samples. Study-wide findings and limitations: V-gene and J-gene trimming of TCR beta chains was associated with a missense DCLRE1C variant in a later genetic analysis, and the association was replicated in an independent cohort. Linkage disequilibrium might explain the correlated functional status among segregating V segments, but an unknown experimental factor could not be excluded. The study gave a list of 150 to 200 TCR beta chains associated with cytomegalovirus. The classifier was reported to diagnose cytomegalovirus status with high specificity and sensitivity in both the original cohort and the validation cohort. While some public TCRs were present in many individuals, most TCR sequences turned up only very rarely across donors. Because some donors lacked HLA typing at each locus, the association tests relied only on the typed subset. When HLA alleles, especially DR and DQ, strongly co-occurred, TCR associations were difficult to assign to individual alleles. The presence/absence analyses assumed that sequencing depth was roughly uniform across donors, and that assumption may not be true. Roughly 15 rarely observed V segments, including chromosome 9 orphons, were excluded from the earlier analysis of almost 600 of the donors because counts were too low. In a later analysis, HLA-associated TCR beta chains were found to be more clonally expanded and to have lower generation probabilities than equally common non-associated chains. In a later analysis, the rate of TCR association differed among HLA loci, with DRB1 alleles having the most associated TCRs and HLA-C alleles having the fewest. In this cohort, only TCR beta chains were sequenced, and detectable features were limited by the absence of alpha or paired-chain data. The authors suggested that the approach could potentially be extended to other disease states and immunological phenotypes. A group of highly shared sequence variants was considered likely to be a technical artifact of the sequencing pipeline. A later genetic analysis reported fewer N-insertions in productive TCRs among donors in an Asian-associated ancestry cluster than the 666-donor mean. CMV serostatus was the only immune exposure information available for the cohort. An earlier analysis of around 600 of the donors showed that most TCR beta V segments appeared in productive rearrangements either about 87% or about 30% of the time, which broadly matched IMGT annotations. Several of the top co-occurrence clusters appeared to be linked to parvovirus B19, influenza, CMV and Epstein-Barr virus, according to a later analysis. A later analysis associated 16,951 TCR beta sequences with specific HLA alleles at a false discovery rate of 0.05. A further reported finding was that TCR beta sequences accurately predicted the HLA-A and HLA-B alleles for most subjects in the first cohort. Because the 87-base-pair reads could not distinguish some IMGT-functional V segments, including TRBV6-2 and TRBV6-3, those segments were excluded. Three of the identified cytomegalovirus-associated TCR beta chains were confirmed in vitro to be specific for cytomegalovirus antigens. A later analysis found that most CMV-associated TCR beta chains appeared HLA-restricted, with HLA associations seemingly driven largely by CMV exposure.

With regard to this clone: No antigen is known for it. No base-level quality is on record; no much larger clone is a single base apart.

Library prep was done by the immunoSEQ multiplex PCR assay. The multiplex PCR relied on a mix of 60 forward primers for TCR Vbeta segments and 13 reverse primers for TCR Jbeta segments. The CDR3 region of rearranged TCR beta genes was amplified from genomic DNA by a multiplex PCR assay. On the Illumina HiSeq System, the amplified TCR beta libraries were sequenced as 87-base-pair reads. The paper's processing steps were these. In a later analysis, roughly 80 million unique TCR beta chains were counted across the 500 to 850 repertoires, and roughly 11 million of these chains were shared by at least two donors. A nearest-neighbor algorithm error-corrected the raw reads and collapsed the reads into unique sequences, merging closely related sequences to remove PCR and sequencing errors. Alignment of CDR3 sequences to IMGT reference sequences was used to assign V, D and J gene segments. For a sequence to be retained, a match of at least six nucleotides to both a V gene segment and a J gene segment was required. A rearrangement counted as productive if the CDR3 had no stop codons and remained in frame with V and J, and every other rearrangement counted as non-productive. CDR3 was defined according to IMGT convention as the region running from the second conserved V-encoded cysteine to the conserved J-encoded phenylalanine. The earlier analysis of more than 450 of the donors excluded sequences that lacked an unambiguous match to a single V gene segment. In an earlier analysis of some 590 of the donors, V segments were called functional above 56.7% productive rearrangements and were called segregating when the between-donor standard deviation exceeded 5%. To diagnose cytomegalovirus status from the catalog of TCR beta chain sequences, a statistical classification framework was built. In a later analysis, TCR nucleotide sequences were compared against IMGT/GENE-DB human TR gene sequences so that V and J genes could be assigned. Using the TCRdist pipeline, a later analysis assigned CDR3 sequences along with most-parsimonious VDJ recombination scenarios. A later analysis defined each TCR beta chain by its CDR3 amino acid sequence plus V-gene family, and excluded reads lacking a unique V-gene family. As a way to deal with suspected cross-contamination and a sequencing artifact, a later analysis dropped hundreds of nucleotide sequences that were highly shared and had low generation probability. A later analysis calculated a clonal expansion index for each public chain from normalized within-repertoire ranks of inferred template counts. A later analysis computed generation probabilities with a VDJ recombination model fitted to out-of-frame rearrangements, and checked the results against IGoR. A later analysis scored TCR-TCR, TCR-HLA and TCR-CMV co-occurrence with hypergeometric tests, applying a repertoire-size bias correction to TCR pairs. A later analysis estimated false discovery rates by permuting HLA or CMV assignments 20 times. A later analysis grouped co-occurring TCRs with DBSCAN, adding TCRdist sequence similarity when clustering within HLA-allele-positive subsets. Co-occurrence clustering excluded repertoires with fewer than 30,000 or more than 120,000 public chains, plus five with anomalous nucleotide sharing. This immuneACCESS table, as held by TCRdb, lists in-frame sequences with V and J called but not all clones. Of the missing ones, under half trace to an unresolved V gene in checked studies; the others have no known cause. That table furnishes V, J and clone size, whereas the DNA furnished D and trimming. Within this sample are about 85,000 clones, with 80% of them counted one time only. The ten largest account for about 30% of the sample.

V and J lose 5 bases and 6 bases, and a span of 10 bases separates them. Based on the germline V gene, the CDR1 and CDR2 sequences are SGHAT and FQNNGV. Spanning cysteine to phenylalanine, the CDR3 consists of 13 amino acids. The kept DNA is CDR3 alone, 39 bases in frame from the first base. This TCR derives from a man aged 45-65 years in good health and CMV-seropositive. The material sequenced was PBMCs. The chain links TRBV11-2 with TRBJ2-2; matching of 7 bases hints at TRBD1 as the D gene. The base sequence is TGTGCCAGCAGCCCAGGGGGGTCCGGGGAGCTGTTTTTT. It encodes CASSPGGSGELFF.